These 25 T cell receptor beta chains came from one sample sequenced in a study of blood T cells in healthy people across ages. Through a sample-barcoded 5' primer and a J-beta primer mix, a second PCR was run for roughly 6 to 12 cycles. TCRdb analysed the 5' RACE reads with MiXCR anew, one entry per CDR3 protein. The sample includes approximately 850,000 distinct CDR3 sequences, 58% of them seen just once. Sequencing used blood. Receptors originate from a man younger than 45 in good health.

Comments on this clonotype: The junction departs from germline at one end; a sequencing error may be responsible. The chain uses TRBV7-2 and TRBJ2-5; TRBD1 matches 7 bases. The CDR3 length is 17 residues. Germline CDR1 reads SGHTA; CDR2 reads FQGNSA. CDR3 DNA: TGTGCCAACAGCCCCAGGGGACAGCGACTGTACCAAGAGACCCAGTACTTC. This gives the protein CANSPRGQRLYQETQYF. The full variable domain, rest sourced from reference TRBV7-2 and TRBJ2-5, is GAGVSQSPSNKVTEKGKDVELRCDPISGHTALYWYRQSLGQGLEFLIYFQGNSAPDKSGLPSDRFSAERTGGSVSTLTIQRTQQEDSAVYLCANSPRGQRLYQETQYFGPGTRLLVL.

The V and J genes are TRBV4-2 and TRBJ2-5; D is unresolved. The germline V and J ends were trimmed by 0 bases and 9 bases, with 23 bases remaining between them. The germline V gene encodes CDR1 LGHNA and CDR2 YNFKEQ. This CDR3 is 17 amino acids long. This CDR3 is CASSQDRISDGSVAQYF. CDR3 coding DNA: TGTGCCAGCAGCCAAGATCGGATTAGTGACGGTAGTGTAGCCCAGTACTTC.

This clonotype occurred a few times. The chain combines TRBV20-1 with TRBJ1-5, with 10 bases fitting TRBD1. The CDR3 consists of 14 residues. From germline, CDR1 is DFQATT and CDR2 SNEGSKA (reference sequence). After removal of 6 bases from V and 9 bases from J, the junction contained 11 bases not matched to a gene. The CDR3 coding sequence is TGCAGTGCCGCACCGGGACAGGGGAACATGCCCCAGCATTTT. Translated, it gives CSAAPGQGNMPQHF.

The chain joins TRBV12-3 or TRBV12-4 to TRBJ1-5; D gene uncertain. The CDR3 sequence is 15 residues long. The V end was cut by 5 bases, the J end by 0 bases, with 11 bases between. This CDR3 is CASSLETDSNQPQHF. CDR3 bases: TGTGCCAGCAGTCTCGAGACGGATAGCAATCAGCCCCAGCATTTT.

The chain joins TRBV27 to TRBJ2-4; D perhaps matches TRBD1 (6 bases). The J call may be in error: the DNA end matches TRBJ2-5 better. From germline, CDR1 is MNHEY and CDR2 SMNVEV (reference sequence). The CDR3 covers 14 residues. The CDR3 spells CASSLTLGAETQYF. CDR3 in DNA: TGTGCCAGCAGCCTCACCTTGGGGGCAGAGACCCAGTACTTC.

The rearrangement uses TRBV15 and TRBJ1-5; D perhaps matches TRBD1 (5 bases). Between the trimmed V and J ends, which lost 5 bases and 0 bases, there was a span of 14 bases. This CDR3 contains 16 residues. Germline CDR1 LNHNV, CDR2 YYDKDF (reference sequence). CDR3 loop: CATSQEWGNSNQPQHF. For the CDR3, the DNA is TGTGCCACCAGCCAAGAGTGGGGGAATAGCAATCAGCCCCAGCATTTT.

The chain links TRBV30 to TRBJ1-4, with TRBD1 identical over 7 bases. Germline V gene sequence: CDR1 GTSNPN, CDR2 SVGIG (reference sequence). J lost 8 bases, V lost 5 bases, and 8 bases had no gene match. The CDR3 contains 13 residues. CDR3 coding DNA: TGTGCCTGGTCCCAGGGGGTGAAGGAAAAACTGTTTTTT. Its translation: CAWSQGVKEKLFF.

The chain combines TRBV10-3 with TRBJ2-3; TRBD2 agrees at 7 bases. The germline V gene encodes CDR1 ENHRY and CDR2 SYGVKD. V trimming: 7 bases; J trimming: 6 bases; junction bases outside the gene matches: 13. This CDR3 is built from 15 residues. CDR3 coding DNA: TGTGCCATCAACGATGACCCCCACGGGGGGGATACGCAGTATTTT. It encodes CAINDDPHGGDTQYF.

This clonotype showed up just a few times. The DNA for the CDR3 is TGCGCCAGCAGCCAAGAGACTAGCGGGAGTTTCTATGAGCAGTTCTTC. It translates to CASSQETSGSFYEQFF. The chain couples TRBV4-3 to TRBJ2-1; 12 bases map to TRBD2. Germline CDR1 and CDR2: LGHNA and YSLEER. The CDR3 is 16 amino acids. The junction had 5 bases not matched to a gene; V was cut back by 0 bases and J by 8 bases.

The CDR3 region is CASSQGIGDSTDTQYF. The CDR3 DNA reads as TGCGCCAGCAGCCAAGGGATAGGGGATAGCACAGATACGCAGTATTTT. J is TRBJ2-3 and V is TRBV4-1; possibly TRBD1 for D (5 bases). The CDR3 totals 16 residues. Deletions cut 1 base from V and 0 bases from J, with 11 bases between. The germline V gene has CDR1 MGHRA and CDR2 YSYEKL.

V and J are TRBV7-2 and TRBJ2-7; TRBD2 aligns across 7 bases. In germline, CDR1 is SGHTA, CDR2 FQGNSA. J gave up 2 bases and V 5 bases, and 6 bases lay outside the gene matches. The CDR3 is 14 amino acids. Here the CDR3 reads CASSEASGAYEQYF. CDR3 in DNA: TGTGCCAGCAGCGAGGCTAGCGGAGCCTACGAGCAGTACTTC.

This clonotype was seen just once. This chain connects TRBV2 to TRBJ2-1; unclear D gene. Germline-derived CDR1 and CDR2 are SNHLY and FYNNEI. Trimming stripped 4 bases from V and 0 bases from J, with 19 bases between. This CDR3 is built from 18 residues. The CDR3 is CASSGRLTRTSSYNEQFF. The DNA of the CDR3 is TGTGCCAGCAGTGGCAGGTTAACTCGGACCAGCTCCTACAATGAGCAGTTCTTC. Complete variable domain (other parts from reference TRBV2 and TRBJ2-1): EPEVTQTPSHQVTQMGQEVILRCVPISNHLYFYWYRQILGQKVEFLVSFYNNEISEKSEIFDDQFSVERPDGSNFTLKIRSTKLEDSAMYFCASSGRLTRTSSYNEQFFGPGTRLTVL.

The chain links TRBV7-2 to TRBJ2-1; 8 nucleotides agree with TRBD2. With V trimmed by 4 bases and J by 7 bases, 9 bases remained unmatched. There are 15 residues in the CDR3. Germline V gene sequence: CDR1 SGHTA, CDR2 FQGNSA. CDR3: CASSWASGQRNEQFF. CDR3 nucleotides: TGTGCCAGCAGCTGGGCTAGCGGGCAGAGAAATGAGCAGTTCTTC.

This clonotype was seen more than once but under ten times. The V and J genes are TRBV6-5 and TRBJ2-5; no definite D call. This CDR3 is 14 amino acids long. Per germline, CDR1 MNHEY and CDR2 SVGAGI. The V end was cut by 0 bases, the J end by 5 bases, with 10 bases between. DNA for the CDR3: TGTGCCAGCAGTTACTCGGTCCCTTCGGAGACCCAGTACTTC. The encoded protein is CASSYSVPSETQYF.

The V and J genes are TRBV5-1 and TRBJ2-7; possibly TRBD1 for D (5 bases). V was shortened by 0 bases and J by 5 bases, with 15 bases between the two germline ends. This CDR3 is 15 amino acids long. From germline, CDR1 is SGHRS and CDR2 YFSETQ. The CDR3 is CASSLEGVSSDEQYF. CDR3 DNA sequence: TGCGCCAGCAGCTTGGAAGGGGTCAGTTCCGACGAGCAGTACTTC.

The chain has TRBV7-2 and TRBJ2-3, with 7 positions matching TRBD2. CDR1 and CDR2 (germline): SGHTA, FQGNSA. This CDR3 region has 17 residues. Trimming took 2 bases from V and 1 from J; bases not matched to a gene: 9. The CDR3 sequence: CASSLITSVLRTDTQYF. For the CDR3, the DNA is TGTGCCAGCAGCTTAATTACTAGCGTTCTTCGCACAGATACGCAGTATTTT.

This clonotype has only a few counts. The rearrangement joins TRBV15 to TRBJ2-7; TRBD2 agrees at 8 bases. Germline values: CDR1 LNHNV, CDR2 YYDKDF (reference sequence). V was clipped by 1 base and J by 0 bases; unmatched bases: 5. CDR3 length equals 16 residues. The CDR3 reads CATSRVASGSSYEQYF. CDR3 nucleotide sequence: TGTGCCACCAGCAGAGTGGCAAGCGGGAGCTCCTACGAGCAGTACTTC.

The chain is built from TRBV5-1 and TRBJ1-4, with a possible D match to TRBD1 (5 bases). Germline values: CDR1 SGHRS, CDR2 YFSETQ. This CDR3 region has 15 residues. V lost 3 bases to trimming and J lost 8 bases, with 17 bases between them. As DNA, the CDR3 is TGCGCCAGCAGCTGGGAAGGCAGGGAGCACGAAAAACTGTTTTTT. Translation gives CASSWEGREHEKLFF.

The CDR3 DNA sequence: TGTGCCAGCCTCCGGATTTACACTGAAGCTTTCTTT. Its translation is CASLRIYTEAFF. The gene calls are TRBV6-1 and TRBJ1-1; D is ambiguous. V shed 8 bases and J shed 3 bases, with 10 bases lying between them. The CDR3 extends over 12 amino acids. Per the germline V gene, CDR1 is MNHNS and CDR2 is SASEGT.

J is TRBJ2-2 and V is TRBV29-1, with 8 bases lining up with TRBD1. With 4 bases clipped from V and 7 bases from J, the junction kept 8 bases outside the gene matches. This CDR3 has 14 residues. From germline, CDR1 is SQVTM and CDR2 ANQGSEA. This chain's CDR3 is CSVGETGAGGELFF. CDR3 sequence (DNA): TGCAGCGTTGGAGAGACAGGGGCGGGCGGGGAGCTGTTTTTT.

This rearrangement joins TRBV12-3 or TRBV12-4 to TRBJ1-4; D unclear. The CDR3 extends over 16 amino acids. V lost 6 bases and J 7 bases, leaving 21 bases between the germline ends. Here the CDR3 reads CASSPAKMSGSEKLFF. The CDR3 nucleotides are TGTGCCAGCAGCCCCGCGAAGATGTCAGGCTCTGAAAAACTGTTTTTT.

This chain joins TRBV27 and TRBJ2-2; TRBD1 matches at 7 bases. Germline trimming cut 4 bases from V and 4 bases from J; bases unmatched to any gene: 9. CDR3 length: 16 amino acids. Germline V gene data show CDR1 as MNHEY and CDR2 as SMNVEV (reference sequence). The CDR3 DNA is TGTGCCAGCAGTTCGGCTACAGGGGCTATCACCGGGGAGCTGTTTTTT. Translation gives CASSSATGAITGELFF.

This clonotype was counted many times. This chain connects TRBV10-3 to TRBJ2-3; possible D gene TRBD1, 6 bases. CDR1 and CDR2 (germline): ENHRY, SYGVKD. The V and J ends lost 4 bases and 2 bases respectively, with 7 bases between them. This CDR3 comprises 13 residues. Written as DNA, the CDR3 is TGTGCCATCAGTGGACAGGTCACAGATACGCAGTATTTT. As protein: CAISGQVTDTQYF.

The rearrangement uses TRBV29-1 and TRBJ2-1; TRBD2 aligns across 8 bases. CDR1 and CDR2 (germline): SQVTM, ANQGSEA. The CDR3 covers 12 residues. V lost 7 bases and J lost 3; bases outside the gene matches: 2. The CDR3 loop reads CSGREGYNEQFF. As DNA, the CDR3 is TGCAGCGGCCGGGAGGGCTACAATGAGCAGTTCTTC.

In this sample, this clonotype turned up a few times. The CDR3 here is CASSFGRAYNEQFF. CDR3 nucleotide sequence: TGTGCCAGCAGCTTTGGGCGTGCCTACAATGAGCAGTTCTTC. This chain links TRBV13 with TRBJ2-1; no clear D. V was pared by 3 bases and J by 2 bases, with 8 bases between. Per germline, CDR1 PRHDT and CDR2 FYEKMQ (reference sequence). The CDR3 is 14 amino acids.